The 9 T cell receptor beta chains below were found in one sample sequenced in a study of T cell responses to AZD1222 COVID-19 vaccine. Clones were sequenced by immunoSEQ multiplex PCR, and TCRdb holds only the in-frame ones, with some missing. In the table there are over 120,000 clones, 90% to 95% of which are singletons. Specimen: peripheral blood, collected on day 0 of AZD1222 vaccination. Source of these receptors: an adult in good health.

The chain recombines TRBV4-2 with TRBJ2-2; a weak D match, TRBD2 (5 bases). This CDR3 contains 15 residues. The V gene's germline CDR1 is LGHNA and CDR2 YNFKEQ. V gave up 0 bases and J gave up 4 bases, with 9 bases separating them. Written as DNA, the CDR3 is TGTGCCAGCAGCCAAGACCCGGGGAGCACCGGGGAGCTGTTTTTT. This encodes CASSQDPGSTGELFF.

This clone was picked up a small number of times. The J gene is TRBJ1-2, the V gene TRBV7-2, with D possibly being TRBD1 (5 bases). With 5 bases removed from V and 0 bases from J, the gap between germline ends came to 13 bases. The CDR3 covers 15 residues. The germline V gene has CDR1 SGHTA and CDR2 FQGNSA. In nucleotides, the CDR3 is TGTGCCAGCAGCCAGGGAGCCAGACCTAACTATGGCTACACCTTC. Encoded protein: CASSQGARPNYGYTF. Filled out from reference TRBV7-2 and TRBJ1-2, the complete variable domain reads GAGVSQSPSNKVTEKGKDVELRCDPISGHTALYWYRQSLGQGLEFLIYFQGNSAPDKSGLPSDRFSAERTGGSVSTLTIQRTQQEDSAVYLCASSQGARPNYGYTFGSGTRLTVV.

This chain links TRBV6-6 with TRBJ1-1; maybe TRBD1 (5 bases). V gave up 2 bases and J gave up 0 bases, with 10 bases separating them. The CDR3 extends over 15 amino acids. CDR1 is MNHNY and CDR2 is SVGAGI in the germline V gene (reference sequence). Written as DNA, the CDR3 is TGTGCCAGCAGTTACGGGAGGGGCGTGAACACTGAAGCTTTCTTT. It translates to CASSYGRGVNTEAFF.

The genes are TRBV7-9 and TRBJ1-4, with D perhaps TRBD1 (5 bases). The V and J ends lost 6 bases and 7 bases respectively, with 15 bases between them. This CDR3 region has 14 residues. In germline, CDR1 is SEHNR, CDR2 FQNEAQ (reference sequence). The CDR3 DNA reads TGTGCCAGCAGTATAGGGCCAGGGAGTGAAAAACTGTTTTTT. Translated, it gives CASSIGPGSEKLFF.

V and J are TRBV5-1 and TRBJ2-2; tentative D call: TRBD1 (6 bases). This CDR3 spans 16 amino acids. V lost 3 bases and J lost 5, with 17 bases in between. CDR1 and CDR2 from the germline V gene are SGHRS and YFSETQ. The CDR3 nucleotides are TGCGCCAGCAGCTCCCCCCAGGGGCGCCTTACCGGGGAGCTGTTTTTT. As protein: CASSSPQGRLTGELFF.

V usage is TRBV7-9 and J usage is TRBJ1-3, with 8 nucleotides matching TRBD1. Germline V gene data show CDR1 as SEHNR and CDR2 as FQNEAQ (reference sequence). V was pared by 5 bases and J by 4 bases, with 10 bases of the junction left unmatched. This CDR3 has 16 residues. The CDR3 region has the DNA TGTGCCAGCAGCAAGTACGTAGACAGGGGCGGAAACACCATATATTTT. Translating gives CASSKYVDRGGNTIYF.

This chain uses TRBV7-9 with TRBJ1-3; 8 nucleotides agree with TRBD1. The germline gives CDR1 SEHNR, CDR2 FQNEAQ (reference sequence). CDR3 size: 17 residues. V trimming: 5 bases; J trimming: 0 bases; junction bases outside the gene matches: 9. The CDR3 loop is CASSPRGPASSGNTIYF. In DNA, the CDR3 is TGTGCCAGCAGCCCCAGGGGGCCGGCGAGCTCTGGAAACACCATATATTTT.

The chain joins TRBV18 to TRBJ1-3; maybe TRBD1 (5 bases). Trimming removed 3 bases from V and 0 bases from J, with 15 bases in between. Germline-derived CDR1 and CDR2 are KGHSH and LQKENI. The length of the CDR3 is 17 residues. The CDR3 DNA sequence: TGTGCCAGCTCACCCGCATCGGGACGGGTCTCTGGAAACACCATATATTTT. It yields the protein CASSPASGRVSGNTIYF.

This chain connects TRBV19 to TRBJ1-2; TRBD1 matches 9 bases. V lost 0 bases and J lost 8; bases outside the gene matches: 7. The CDR3 spans 15 residues. Germline-derived CDR1 and CDR2 are LNHDA and SQIVND (reference sequence). This CDR3 is CASSIDPGQGNGYTF. In DNA, the CDR3 is TGTGCCAGTAGTATAGATCCGGGACAGGGTAACGGCTACACCTTC.